This T cell receptor (beta chain) was recovered during a study of a mutant IDH1 vaccine in newly diagnosed glioma. Study-wide background: Across weeks 1, 3, 5, 7, 11, 15, 19 and 23, patients received a vaccination each time, eight in all. Radiotherapy, temozolomide, or both had been given previously, and both were given to most.

In germline, CDR1 is MNHEY, CDR2 SVGAGI. CDR3 length: 14 residues. Trimming took off 3 bases at V and 4 bases at J, with 7 bases between the two ends. TCRdb's table, derived via immunoSEQ multiplex PCR, lists solely in-frame clones and lacks some. The table lists fewer than 35,000 clones, roughly 90% of them singletons. Study findings and constraints: Changes to the top peripheral T cell clonotypes appeared unrelated to pseudoprogression.

This clone was counted once. Antigen unknown. The time point here: week 23, last vaccination. Alongside topical imiquimod, each dose of vaccine comprised 300 ug of mutant IDH1 20-mer peptide. Newly diagnosed WHO grade 3 or 4 IDH1-mutant, ATRX-lost astrocytomas were identified in the donors. The chain joins TRBV6-5 to TRBJ1-6; D gene ambiguous. Sequences were derived from PBMCs, sampled from a glioma patient whose treatment included an IDH1 peptide vaccine. The origin of this receptor is a man aged 40-49 years with glioma. CDR3 coding DNA: TGTGCCAGCAGTTATGGAGGTTATAATTCACCCCTCCACTTT. As protein: CASSYGGYNSPLHF.